One and the same sample provided the 9 T cell receptor beta chains below, sequenced in a study of CD8 T cells in Susac syndrome. Random hexamers primed reverse transcription of about 0.5 to 1 ug RNA. Each CDR3 protein is one row after TCRdb ran MiXCR on the immunoSEQ multiplex PCR reads. The sample consists of over 130,000 distinct CDR3 sequences, approximately 95% of them appearing once. The sequenced material came from CD4+ T cells from PBMCs. These receptors came from a human donor with multiple sclerosis.

The chain links TRBV12-3 or TRBV12-4 to TRBJ2-7, with a weak D call TRBD1 (5 bases). Deletions cut 6 bases from V and 6 bases from J, with 15 bases between. This CDR3 has 13 residues. CDR3 sequence reads: CASSRKPGREQYF. The CDR3, as DNA: TGTGCCAGCAGCCGCAAACCAGGGCGCGAGCAGTACTTC.

The chain carries TRBV12-3 or TRBV12-4 and TRBJ2-6; possibly TRBD2 for D (6 bases). This CDR3 spans 15 amino acids. Trimming removed 6 bases at V and 0 bases at J, with 9 bases between. The CDR3 nucleotides read TGTGCCAGCAGCCCGACTAGCTCTGGGGCCAACGTCCTGACTTTC. It yields the protein CASSPTSSGANVLTF.

This chain joins TRBV29-1 and TRBJ1-1, with a weak D call TRBD1 (6 bases). The CDR3 is made up of 13 amino acids. Germline values: CDR1 SQVTM, CDR2 ANQGSEA. Trimming pared 4 bases from V and 4 bases from J, leaving 13 bases between. The CDR3 loop is CSVVWGLATEAFF. The CDR3 nucleotides read TGCAGCGTTGTGTGGGGGCTCGCCACTGAAGCTTTCTTT.

The V gene is TRBV5-4, the J gene TRBJ2-3, with D unresolved. This CDR3 is 16 amino acids long. The germline CDR1 and CDR2 sequences are SGHNT and YYREEE (reference sequence). V lost 4 bases to trimming and J lost 0 bases, with 15 bases between them. CDR3 nucleotide sequence: TGTGCCAGCAGCCGCCACAATAGGTTGAGCACAGATACGCAGTATTTT. It encodes CASSRHNRLSTDTQYF.

The V call is TRBV19, the J call TRBJ1-3; D remains unclear. The CDR3 contains 13 residues. Trimming removed 5 bases from V and 4 bases from J, with 9 bases in between. Germline-derived CDR1 and CDR2 are LNHDA and SQIVND (reference sequence). The CDR3 sequence: CASSEGGGNTIYF. The CDR3 nucleotides are TGTGCCAGTAGTGAAGGCGGAGGAAACACCATATATTTT.

The CDR3: CSVESGYDTQYF. CDR3 nucleotide sequence: TGCAGCGTTGAGAGCGGGTATGATACGCAGTATTTT. This chain links TRBV29-1 with TRBJ2-3; the D gene is possibly TRBD2 (6 bases). The CDR3 extends over 12 amino acids. In germline, CDR1 is SQVTM, CDR2 ANQGSEA. V lost 3 bases and J lost 6, with 10 bases in between.

Here the CDR3 reads CASSLGGFALGLFYEQYF. The DNA of the CDR3 is TGTGCCAGCAGCTTAGGGGGATTCGCCCTCGGATTATTCTACGAGCAGTACTTC. V usage is TRBV7-9 and J usage is TRBJ2-7; D unresolved. Germline assignment: CDR1 SEHNR and CDR2 FQNEAQ (reference sequence). The CDR3 is 18 residues long. V gave up 1 base and J gave up 3 bases, with 22 bases separating them.

This chain links TRBV24-1 with TRBJ2-3; no firm D call. V lost 3 bases, J lost 0 bases, and 9 bases lay in between. The CDR3 loop spans 15 amino acids. The germline V gene has CDR1 KGHDR and CDR2 SFDVKD. DNA for the CDR3: TGTGCCACCAGTGATCCCCGTCCTAGCACAGATACGCAGTATTTT. Its translation is CATSDPRPSTDTQYF.

This clonotype was seen only a few times. At one boundary the junction diverges from the germline segment, which might be a read error. The genes are TRBV12-3 or TRBV12-4 and TRBJ2-7; weak D call: TRBD1 (6 bases). The CDR3 consists of 13 residues. In DNA form, the CDR3 reads TGTGCTAGCACCGAGGACAGCTCCTACGAGCAGTACTTC. It is translated as CASTEDSSYEQYF.